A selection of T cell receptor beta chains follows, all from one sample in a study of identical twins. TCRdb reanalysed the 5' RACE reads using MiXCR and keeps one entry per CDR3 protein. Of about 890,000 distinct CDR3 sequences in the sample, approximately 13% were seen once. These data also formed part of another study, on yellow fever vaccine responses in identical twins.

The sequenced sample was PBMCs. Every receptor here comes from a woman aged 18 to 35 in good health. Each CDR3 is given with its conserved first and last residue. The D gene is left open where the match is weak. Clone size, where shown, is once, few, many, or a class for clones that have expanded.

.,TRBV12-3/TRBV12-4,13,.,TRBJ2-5,TGTGCCAGCAGTTTAGCGACCTCAGAGACCCAGTACTTC,CASSLATSETQYF
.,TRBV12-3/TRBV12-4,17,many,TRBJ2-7,TGTGCCAGCAGAACCTCCTCCCGAGGGCCGGGACAATACGAGCAGTACTTC,CASRTSSRGPGQYEQYF
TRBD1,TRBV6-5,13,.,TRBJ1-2,TGTGCCAGCAGTTCTAACAGGGGCTATGGCTACACCTTC,CASSSNRGYGYTF
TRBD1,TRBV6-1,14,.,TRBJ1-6,TGTGCCAGCAGTGAGGATGCAGGGGGTACGGCCCTCCACTTT,CASSEDAGGTALHF
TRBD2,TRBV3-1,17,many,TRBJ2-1,TGTGCCAGCAGCCACGGGGGGGGCGAACACTATTACAATGAGCAGTTCTTC,CASSHGGGEHYYNEQFF
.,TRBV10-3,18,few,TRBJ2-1,TGTGCCATCAGTGAGTCGAAGTCGAGGGCGAGCTCCTACAATGAGCAGTTCTTC,CAISESKSRASSYNEQFF
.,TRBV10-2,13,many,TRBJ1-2,TGCGCCAGCTCGGACAGTTCTAACTATGGCTACACCTTC,CASSDSSNYGYTF
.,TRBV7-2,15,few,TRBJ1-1,TGTGCCAGCAGCCGTCCAACTGGGGGGAAGGATGAAGCTTTCTTT,CASSRPTGGKDEAFF
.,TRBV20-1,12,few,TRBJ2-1,TGCAGTGCTAGAGACCGACTTAATGAGCAGTTCTTC,CSARDRLNEQFF
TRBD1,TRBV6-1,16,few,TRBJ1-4,TGTGCCAGCAGTGAGGGACAGGGGGTCACTAATGAAAAACTGTTTTTT,CASSEGQGVTNEKLFF
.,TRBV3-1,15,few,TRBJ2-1,TGTGCCAGCAGCCAAGGTAGAATCACCTACAATGAGCAGTTCTTC,CASSQGRITYNEQFF
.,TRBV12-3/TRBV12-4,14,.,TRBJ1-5,TGTGCCAGCAGTTCGACCGCCATGAAGCAGCCCCAGCATTTT,CASSSTAMKQPQHF
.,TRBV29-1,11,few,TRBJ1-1,TGCAGCGTTCTATCAATCACTGAAGCTTTCTTT,CSVLSITEAFF
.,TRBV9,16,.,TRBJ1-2,TGTGCCAGCAGTCGGGACCGATTAACTGCTAACTATGGCTACACCTTC,CASSRDRLTANYGYTF
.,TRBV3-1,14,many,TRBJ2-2,TGTGCCAGCAGCCCCGTAACCGAGCGCAGGGAGCTGTTTTTT,CASSPVTERRELFF
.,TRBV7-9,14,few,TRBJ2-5,TGTGCCAGCAGCCGAGACGGTAGAGGGGAGACCCAGTACTTC,CASSRDGRGETQYF
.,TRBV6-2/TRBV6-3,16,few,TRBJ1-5,TGTGCCAGCACGGCCTTCAGCAGTCTTAGCAATCAGCCCCAGCATTTT,CASTAFSSLSNQPQHF
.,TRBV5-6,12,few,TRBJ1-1,TGTGCCAGCAGTCTCCGGGCCCGTCAAGCTTTCTTT,CASSLRARQAFF
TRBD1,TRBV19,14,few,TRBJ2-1,TGTGCCAGTAGTCTACGACAGGGGTGGTATGAGCAGTTCTTC,CASSLRQGWYEQFF
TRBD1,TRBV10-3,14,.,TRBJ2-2,TGTGCCACCGCCGGGACAGGGGTCACCGGGGAGCTGTTTTTT,CATAGTGVTGELFF
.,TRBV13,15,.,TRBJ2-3,TGTGCCAGCAGCCCCACGAGGGGCGCGGCAGATACGCAGTATTTT,CASSPTRGAADTQYF
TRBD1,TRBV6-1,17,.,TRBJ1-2,TGTGCCAGCACCTTTCGAGGGACAGGGGGGCCTAACTATGGCTACACCTTC,CASTFRGTGGPNYGYTF
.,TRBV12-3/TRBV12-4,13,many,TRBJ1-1,TGTGCCAGCAGTTCACACACGAACACTGAAGCTTTCTTT,CASSSHTNTEAFF
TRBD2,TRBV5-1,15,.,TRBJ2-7,TGCGCCAGCAGCTCTAGACTAGCGGAGAGTTACGAGCAGTACTTC,CASSSRLAESYEQYF
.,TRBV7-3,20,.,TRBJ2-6,TGTGCCAGCAGCTTAAGAGGACAGCCCGACCCCACTCTGGGGGCCAACGTCCTGACTTTC,CASSLRGQPDPTLGANVLTF
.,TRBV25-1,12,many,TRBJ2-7,TGTGCCAGCAGGGGTAATGCGAACGAGCAGTACTTC,CASRGNANEQYF
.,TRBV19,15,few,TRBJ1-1,TGTGCCAGTAGTCCAGAGACCTCGGGGCAGACTGAAGCTTTCTTT,CASSPETSGQTEAFF
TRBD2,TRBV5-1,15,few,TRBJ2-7,TGCGCCAGCAGCTTCTCACTAGCGGTCTCCTACGAGCAGTACTTC,CASSFSLAVSYEQYF
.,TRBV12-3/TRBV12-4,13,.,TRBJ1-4,TGTGCCAGCAGGTCCACTTTGATGGGAAAACTGTTTTTT,CASRSTLMGKLFF
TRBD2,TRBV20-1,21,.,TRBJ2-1,TGCAGTGCTAGAGTACGGATTTTGCTAGCGGGAGAAGGGATCTCCTACAATGAGCAGTTCTTC,CSARVRILLAGEGISYNEQFF
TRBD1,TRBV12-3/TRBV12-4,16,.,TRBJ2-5,TGTGCCAGCAGCCCACCCTCGGACAGGGATGAAACGACCCAGTACTTC,CASSPPSDRDETTQYF
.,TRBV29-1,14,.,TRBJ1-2,TGCAGCGTTGAAGATCCGAGTACTTACTATGGCTACACCTTC,CSVEDPSTYYGYTF
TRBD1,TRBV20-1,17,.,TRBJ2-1,TGCTGTGCTAGAGGAGTTTCGTGGGGACAGTCGTTCAATGAGCAGTTCTTC,CCARGVSWGQSFNEQFF
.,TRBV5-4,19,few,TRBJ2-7,TGTGCCAGCAGCTTCTCAGCTCCTGAGCGCAAAGAACGTACCTACGAGCAGTACTTC,CASSFSAPERKERTYEQYF
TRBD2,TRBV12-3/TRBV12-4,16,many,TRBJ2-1,TGTGCCAGCAGTCACACTAGCGGGAGCAACTACAATGAGCAGTTCTTC,CASSHTSGSNYNEQFF
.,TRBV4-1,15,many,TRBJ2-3,TGCGCCAGCAGCCAAGATAAGGGAGGCACAGATACGCAGTATTTT,CASSQDKGGTDTQYF
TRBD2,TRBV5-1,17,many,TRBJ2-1,TGCGCCAGCAGCTTGACCGGGACTAGCGGGACCTACAATGAGCAGTTCTTC,CASSLTGTSGTYNEQFF
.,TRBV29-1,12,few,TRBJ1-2,TGCAGCGTTGACGGGACATCGTACGGCTACACCTTC,CSVDGTSYGYTF
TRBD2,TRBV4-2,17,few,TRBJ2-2,TGTGCCAGCAGCCAAGAGGGACTAGCGGTTAACACCGGGGAGCTGTTTTTT,CASSQEGLAVNTGELFF
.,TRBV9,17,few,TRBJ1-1,TGTGCCAGCAGCGTAGAGGGTGGGGGGAGGTTGGACACTGAAGCTTTCTTT,CASSVEGGGRLDTEAFF
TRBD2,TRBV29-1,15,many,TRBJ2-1,TGCAGCGTCGCGACACTAGCGGGAGTGAAGAATGAGCAGTTCTTC,CSVATLAGVKNEQFF
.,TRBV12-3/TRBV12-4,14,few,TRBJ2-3,TGTGCCAGCAGTTTTAGAGACACTACAGATACGCAGTATTTT,CASSFRDTTDTQYF
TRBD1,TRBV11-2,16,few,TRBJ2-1,TGTGCCAGCAGCTGGGGACAGGTGAGCTCCTACAATGAGCAGTTCTTC,CASSWGQVSSYNEQFF
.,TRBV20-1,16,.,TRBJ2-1,TGCAGTGCTAGAGAGAGTGACCGTTGGGCCTACAATGAGCAGTTCTTC,CSARESDRWAYNEQFF
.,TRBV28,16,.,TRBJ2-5,TGTGCCAGCACCGGTGGGGGCGGCGGGACGTCAAAGACCCAGTACTTC,CASTGGGGGTSKTQYF
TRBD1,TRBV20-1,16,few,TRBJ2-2,TGCAGTGCTAGACAGACAGGGGAAGTTTCCACCGGGGAGCTGTTTTTT,CSARQTGEVSTGELFF
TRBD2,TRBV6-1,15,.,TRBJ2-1,TGTACCAGCAGAGCCAGGAGCGGGGGATTCAATGAGCAGTTCTTC,CTSRARSGGFNEQFF
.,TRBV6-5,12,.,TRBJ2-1,TGTGCCAGCAGTTCGGTGAAAAATGAGCAGTTCTTC,CASSSVKNEQFF
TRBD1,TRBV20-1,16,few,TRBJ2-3,TGCAGTGCTAGATTAGGAACAGGGGGCCTCACAGATACGCAGTATTTT,CSARLGTGGLTDTQYF